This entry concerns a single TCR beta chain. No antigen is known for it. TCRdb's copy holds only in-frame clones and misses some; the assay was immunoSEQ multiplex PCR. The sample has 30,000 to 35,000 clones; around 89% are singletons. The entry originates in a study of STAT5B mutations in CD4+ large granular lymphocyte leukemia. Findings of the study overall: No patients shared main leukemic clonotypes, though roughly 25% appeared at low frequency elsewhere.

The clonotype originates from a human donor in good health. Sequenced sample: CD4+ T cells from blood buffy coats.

CDR3: CASSRYQETQYF. CDR3 coding DNA: TGTGCCAGCAGCCGGTACCAAGAGACCCAGTACTTC. V and J are TRBV7-2 and TRBJ2-5, with D unclear. V was cut by 5 bases and J by 0 bases, with 4 bases left in between. The germline gives CDR1 SGHTA, CDR2 FQGNSA. The CDR3 loop spans 12 amino acids. Combining the CDR3 with reference TRBV7-2 and TRBJ2-5 gives the whole variable domain GAGVSQSPSNKVTEKGKDVELRCDPISGHTALYWYRQSLGQGLEFLIYFQGNSAPDKSGLPSDRFSAERTGGSVSTLTIQRTQQEDSAVYLCASSRYQETQYFGPGTRLLVL.